Listed below are T cell receptor beta chains from one sample, sequenced in a study of T cell responses to AZD1222 COVID-19 vaccine. The protocol was immunoSEQ multiplex PCR, while the TCRdb copy is restricted to in-frame clones and leaves out a portion. The sample shows some 120,000 clones, roughly 89% of them seen only once. This specimen was peripheral blood, taken on day 0 of AZD1222 vaccination. Receptors were obtained from an adult in good health. The conserved cysteine and the conserved F or W are not part of the CDR3 here. The order of the fields is J gene, V gene, CDR3 protein.

TRBJ1-1 | TRBV12-3/TRBV12-4 | ASSLTANTEAF
TRBJ1-4 | TRBV28 | ASSSGGPNEKLF
TRBJ1-1 | TRBV5-1 | ASSLDRPAGTSTEAF
TRBJ1-1 | TRBV19 | ASSVGGGFAEAF
TRBJ1-2 | TRBV30 | AWSTGGAAYGYT
TRBJ1-3 | TRBV28 | ASRGSGNTIY
TRBJ2-7 | TRBV28 | ASKEKGAPSLYEQY
TRBJ1-1 | TRBV18 | ASSLPRMTGRDAEAF
TRBJ1-6 | TRBV14 | ASTPSQGTPLH
TRBJ1-3 | TRBV30 | AWSTRGGTSGNTIY
TRBJ2-7 | TRBV6-5 | ASSYSRGADDEQY
TRBJ1-1 | TRBV5-1 | ASSKNKIFGTEAF
TRBJ2-1 | TRBV29-1 | SVDLGLAGVNEQF
TRBJ2-2 | TRBV3-1/TRBV3-2 | ASSQGQVPGELF
TRBJ1-1 | TRBV30 | AWTGTGHTEAF
TRBJ1-3 | TRBV30 | AWRTTGTGNTIY
TRBJ2-7 | TRBV30 | AWSAGTGVYEQY
TRBJ2-3 | TRBV19 | ASSIDRGQGYRTITDTQY
TRBJ2-1 | TRBV24-1 | ATDSGSNEQF
TRBJ1-1 | TRBV28 | ASSNSGANTEAF
TRBJ1-2 | TRBV27 | ASGYTGGGYT